This TCR beta chain was obtained from a study of shared clonotypes between healthy human individuals. The wider study: CD4 naive cells filled three plates per donor, CD4 memory three, CD8 naive two and CD8 memory one. Notes on the study in general: Sequencing depth was a factor that was expected to affect clonotype sharing among donors. Shared clonotypes across all four donors exceeded non-shared ones in generation probability. Memory subsets had estimated richness that was generally smaller than that of naive subsets.

Germline lookup yields CDR1 MNHNS and CDR2 SASEGT. The CDR3 is 16 residues long. This clone has only one observation. Its specificity is unknown. At one boundary the junction diverges from the germline segment, which might be a read error. Assay: immunoSEQ multiplex PCR; the TCRdb copy retains only in-frame clones and omits some. The sample yields some 87,000 clones, 60% to 75% seen once. The chain has TRBV6-1 and TRBJ2-7; perhaps TRBD2 as D (6 bases). The sequencing input was memory CD8+ T cells sorted from blood. Subset specified: CD45RO+ cells pooled with CCR7-negative TemRA cells. This TCR was sampled from a man younger than 40 in good health. CDR3 DNA sequence: TGTGCCAGCACTGAAGCGGCTGGGGGGTCTAACTACGAGCAGTACTTC. Its translation: CASTEAAGGSNYEQYF.